This T cell receptor beta chain stems from a study of cytomegalovirus exposure and HLA in healthy donors. Overall study findings and caveats: Relative to equally common others, HLA-associated TCR beta chains showed greater clonal expansion in a later analysis. The productive fraction for most TCR beta V segments was about 87% or about 30% in an earlier analysis.

Details on this clone: Its target is not known.

The V and J ends lost 0 bases and 5 bases, in that order; junction bases with no gene match: 7. This CDR3 region has 16 residues. The germline V gene encodes CDR1 SGHRS and CDR2 YFSETQ. The study ran its PCR with 60 Vbeta and 13 Jbeta primers. Assay: immunoSEQ multiplex PCR; the TCRdb copy retains only in-frame clones and omits some. The data hold tens of thousands of clones, with roughly 72% observed a single time. The V call is TRBV5-1, the J call TRBJ1-4; 7 nucleotides match TRBD1. This TCR was recovered from a woman between 50 and 59 years old in good health and CMV-seropositive. Sequenced: PBMCs. DNA of the CDR3: TGCGCCAGCAGCTTGGAAGCGGACAGGTTGAATGAAAAACTGTTTTTT. It translates to CASSLEADRLNEKLFF.